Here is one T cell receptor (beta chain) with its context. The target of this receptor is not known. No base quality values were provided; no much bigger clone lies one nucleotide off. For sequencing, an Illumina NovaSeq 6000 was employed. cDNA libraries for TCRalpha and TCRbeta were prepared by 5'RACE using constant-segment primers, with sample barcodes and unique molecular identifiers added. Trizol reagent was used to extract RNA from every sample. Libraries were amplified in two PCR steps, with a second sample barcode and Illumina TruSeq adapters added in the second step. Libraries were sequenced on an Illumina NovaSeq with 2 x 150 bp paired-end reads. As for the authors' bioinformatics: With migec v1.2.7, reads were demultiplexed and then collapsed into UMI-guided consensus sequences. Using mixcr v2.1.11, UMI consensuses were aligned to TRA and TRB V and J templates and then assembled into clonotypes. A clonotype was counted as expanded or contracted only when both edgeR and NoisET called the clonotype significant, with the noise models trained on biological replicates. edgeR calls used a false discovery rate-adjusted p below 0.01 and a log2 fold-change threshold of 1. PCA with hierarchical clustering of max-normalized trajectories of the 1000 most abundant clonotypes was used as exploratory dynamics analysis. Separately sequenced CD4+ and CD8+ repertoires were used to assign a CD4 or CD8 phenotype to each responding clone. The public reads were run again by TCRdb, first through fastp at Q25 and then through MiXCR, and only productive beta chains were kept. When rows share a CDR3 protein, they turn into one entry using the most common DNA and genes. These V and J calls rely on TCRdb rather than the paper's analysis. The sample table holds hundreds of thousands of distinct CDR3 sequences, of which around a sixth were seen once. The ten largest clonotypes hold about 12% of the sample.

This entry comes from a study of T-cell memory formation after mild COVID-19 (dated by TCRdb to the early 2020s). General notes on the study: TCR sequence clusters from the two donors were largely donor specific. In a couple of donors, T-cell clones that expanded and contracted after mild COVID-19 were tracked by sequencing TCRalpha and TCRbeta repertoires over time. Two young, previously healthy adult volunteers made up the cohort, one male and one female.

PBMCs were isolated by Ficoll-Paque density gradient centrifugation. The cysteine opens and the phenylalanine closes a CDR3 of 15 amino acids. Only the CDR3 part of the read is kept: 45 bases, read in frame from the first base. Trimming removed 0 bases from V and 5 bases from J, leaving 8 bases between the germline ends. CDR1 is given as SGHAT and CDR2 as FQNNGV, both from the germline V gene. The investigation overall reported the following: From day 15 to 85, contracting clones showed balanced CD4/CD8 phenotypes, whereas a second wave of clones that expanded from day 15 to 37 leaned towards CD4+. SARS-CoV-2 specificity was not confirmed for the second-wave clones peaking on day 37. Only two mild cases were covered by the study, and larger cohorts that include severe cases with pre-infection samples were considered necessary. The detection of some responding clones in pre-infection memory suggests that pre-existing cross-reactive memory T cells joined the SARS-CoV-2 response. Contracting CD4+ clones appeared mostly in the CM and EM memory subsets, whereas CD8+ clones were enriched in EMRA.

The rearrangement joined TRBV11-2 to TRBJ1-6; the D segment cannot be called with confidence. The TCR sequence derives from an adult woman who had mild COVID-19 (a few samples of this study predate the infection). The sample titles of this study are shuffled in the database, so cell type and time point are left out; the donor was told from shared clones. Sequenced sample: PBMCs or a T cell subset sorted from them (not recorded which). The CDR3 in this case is CASSLDGPHNSPLHF. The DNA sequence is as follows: TGTGCCAGCAGCTTAGATGGGCCCCATAATTCACCCCTCCACTTT. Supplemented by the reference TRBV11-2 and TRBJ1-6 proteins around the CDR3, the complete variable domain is EAGVAQSPRYKIIEKRQSVAFWCNPISGHATLYWYQQILGQGPKLLIQFQNNGVVDDSQLPKDRFSAERLKGVDSTLKIQPAKLEDSAVYLCASSLDGPHNSPLHFGNGTRLTVT.